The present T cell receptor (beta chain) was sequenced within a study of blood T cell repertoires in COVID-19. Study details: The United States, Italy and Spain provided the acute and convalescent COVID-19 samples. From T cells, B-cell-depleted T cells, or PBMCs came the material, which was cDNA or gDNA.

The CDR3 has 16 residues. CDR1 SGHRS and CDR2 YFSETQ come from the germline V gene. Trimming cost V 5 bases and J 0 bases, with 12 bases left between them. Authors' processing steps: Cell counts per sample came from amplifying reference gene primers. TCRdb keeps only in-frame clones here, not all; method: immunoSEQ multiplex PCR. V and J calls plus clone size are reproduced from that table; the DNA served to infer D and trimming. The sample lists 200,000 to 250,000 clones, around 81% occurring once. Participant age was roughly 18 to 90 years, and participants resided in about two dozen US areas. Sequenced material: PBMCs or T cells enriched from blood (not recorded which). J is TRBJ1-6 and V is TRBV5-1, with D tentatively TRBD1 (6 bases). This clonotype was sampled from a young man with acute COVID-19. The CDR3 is CASSNRESSYNSPLHF. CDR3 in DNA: TGCGCCAGCAGTAACAGGGAAAGCTCCTATAATTCACCCCTCCACTTT.